One and the same sample provided the 29 T cell receptor beta chains below, sequenced in a study of blood T cell repertoires in COVID-19 (dated by TCRdb to 2020 to 2021). Library method: the immunoSEQ multiplex PCR assay. What TCRdb holds here is the immuneACCESS table cut down to in-frame rearrangements. Part of the clones is not present; checked against another copy, under half of the missing clones reflect an unresolved V gene, and the others are unexplained. This sample has roughly 150,000 clones in its table, and 65% to 85% of those were observed once. The ten largest clones capture approximately 11% of the sample. Sequenced: peripheral blood. All receptors derive from a man between 65 and 85 years old with active or convalescent COVID-19.

The chain has TRBV7-6 and TRBJ2-2; TRBD1 matches at 11 bases. From germline, CDR1 is SGHVS and CDR2 FNYEAQ. The CDR3 totals 19 residues. V dropped 5 bases and J dropped 0; count of bases not matched to a gene: 11. The CDR3, as DNA: TGTGCCAGCAGCCCGAGGACAGGGGGCCAGGTGTCGAACACCGGGGAGCTGTTTTTT. Translated: CASSPRTGGQVSNTGELFF.

The rearrangement uses TRBV4-3 and TRBJ1-1; D ambiguous. This CDR3 spans 13 amino acids. Trimming took 0 bases from V and 9 from J, leaving 11 bases between them. Germline V CDR1 and CDR2: LGHNA, YSLEER. Here the CDR3 DNA reads TGCGCCAGCAGCCAAGATGCGGACTGGAAAGCTTTCTTT. Amino acids: CASSQDADWKAFF.

The chain has TRBV19 and TRBJ1-2; 10 nucleotides align to TRBD1. V lost 5 bases and J lost 5; bases outside the gene matches: 8. Per the germline V gene, CDR1 is LNHDA and CDR2 is SQIVND (reference sequence). This CDR3 has 15 residues. The CDR3 reads CASSARDRGKYGYTF. CDR3 DNA: TGTGCCAGTAGTGCCCGGGACAGGGGAAAGTATGGCTACACCTTC.

The rearrangement joins TRBV7-9 to TRBJ1-1, with TRBD1 matching 7 bases. V shed 3 bases and J 3 bases; nucleotides not matched to a gene: 10. CDR1 is SEHNR and CDR2 is FQNEAQ in the germline V gene (reference sequence). CDR3 size: 16 residues. The CDR3 region is CASSFSPSDRDTEAFF. The CDR3 DNA reads TGTGCCAGCAGCTTTAGCCCGAGCGACAGGGACACTGAAGCTTTCTTT.

The J gene is TRBJ1-2, the V gene TRBV28; tentatively, D is TRBD1 (5 bases). Germline CDR1 MDHEN, CDR2 SYDVKM. This CDR3 has 12 residues. The V end lost 6 bases, the J end lost 5 bases, and 10 bases lay between the germline ends. The CDR3 loop is CASSPGIYGYTF. The CDR3 nucleotides read TGTGCCAGCAGCCCAGGGATTTATGGCTACACCTTC.

Of note for this clone: At one boundary the junction diverges from the germline segment, which might be a read error. This CDR3 reads CAIVPLRVKGF. The CDR3 region has the DNA TGTGCCATCGTCCCGCTCAGGGTGAAGGGCTTC. The chain joins TRBV6-5 to TRBJ1-2; D might be TRBD1 (5 bases). Germline values: CDR1 MNHEY, CDR2 SVGAGI. The CDR3 is 11 amino acids.

J is TRBJ2-2 and V is TRBV7-2, with 8 bases lining up with TRBD1. Germline trimming cut 2 bases from V and 7 bases from J; bases unmatched to any gene: 3. This CDR3 has 14 amino acids. Germline loops: CDR1 SGHTA, CDR2 FQGNSA. In nucleotides, the CDR3 is TGTGCCAGCAGCTTACGCAGGGGGCGCGGGGAGCTGTTTTTT. As protein: CASSLRRGRGELFF.

CDR3 DNA: TGTGCCAGCAGCCCCCCTCGAGGGACTCTGGGCGAGCAGTACTTC. Residues: CASSPPRGTLGEQYF. The V call is TRBV7-9, the J call TRBJ2-7; a possible D gene is TRBD2 (6 bases). The CDR3 runs 15 residues. Germline loops: CDR1 SEHNR, CDR2 FQNEAQ (reference sequence). V lost 5 bases and J 6 bases, leaving 20 bases between the germline ends.

This chain uses TRBV18 with TRBJ1-1; D might be TRBD1 (5 bases). Trimming took 4 bases from V and 4 from J, leaving 13 bases between them. CDR3 length: 14 residues. CDR1 KGHSH and CDR2 LQKENI come from the germline V gene. CDR3 region: CASSLQEYGTEAFF. The DNA of the CDR3 is TGTGCCAGCTCACTACAGGAATACGGCACTGAAGCTTTCTTT.

CDR3 amino acids: CASSPAADHEQYF. CDR3 in DNA: TGTGCCAGCTCACCAGCGGCAGACCACGAGCAGTACTTC. The genes are TRBV18 and TRBJ2-7; D is unclear. Germline-derived CDR1 and CDR2 are KGHSH and LQKENI. The CDR3 has 13 residues. V shed 2 bases and J shed 5 bases, with 10 bases lying between them.

The chain combines TRBV6-5 with TRBJ1-1; tentative D call: TRBD1 (6 bases). Germline V gene data show CDR1 as MNHEY and CDR2 as SVGAGI. Trimming left V 9 bases short and J 4 bases short, with 21 bases between. The CDR3 is made up of 15 amino acids. This CDR3 is CASLPSAGGGTEAFF. The CDR3 nucleotides are TGTGCCAGTCTACCTTCAGCGGGGGGCGGCACTGAAGCTTTCTTT.

The V gene is TRBV7-2, the J gene TRBJ1-1; D ambiguous. Germline values: CDR1 SGHTA, CDR2 FQGNSA. The CDR3 covers 14 residues. The V gene lost 0 bases and the J gene lost 1 base, with 6 bases spanning the gap. CDR3 region: CASSLAPENTEAFF. In nucleotides, the CDR3 is TGTGCCAGCAGCTTAGCTCCAGAGAACACTGAAGCTTTCTTT.

This rearrangement joins TRBV6-5 to TRBJ1-6, with TRBD1 as a possible D gene (5 bases). CDR3 length equals 13 residues. V shed 8 bases and J shed 11 bases, with 16 bases lying between them. CDR1 is MNHEY and CDR2 is SVGAGI in the germline V gene. CDR3 DNA sequence: TGTGCCAGCTTCTCGGGGGGGGTGGCACCCCTCCACTTT. Translation: CASFSGGVAPLHF.

The chain carries TRBV25-1 and TRBJ1-6; D not certain. Trimming cost V 1 base and J 8 bases, with 15 bases left between them. The CDR3 loop spans 16 amino acids. Looked up from germline, CDR1 is MGHDK and CDR2 is SYGVNS. The CDR3 is CASSESEGRWDSPLHF. DNA for the CDR3: TGTGCCAGCAGTGAATCGGAGGGCCGATGGGATTCACCCCTCCACTTT.

The rearrangement joins TRBV5-1 to TRBJ2-7, with 7 bases that match TRBD2. J lost 0 bases, V lost 5 bases, and 14 bases had no gene match. The V gene's germline CDR1 is SGHRS and CDR2 YFSETQ. CDR3 length equals 17 residues. The CDR3 bases are TGCGCCAGCAGTGAACGGGCGGGGGTCCGGAGCTCCTACGAGCAGTACTTC. It yields the protein CASSERAGVRSSYEQYF.

This chain connects TRBV6-5 to TRBJ1-2, with a weak D call TRBD1 (6 bases). V lost 5 bases and J 8 bases, leaving 18 bases between the germline ends. CDR3 length equals 14 residues. CDR1 MNHEY and CDR2 SVGAGI come from the germline V gene. In DNA form, the CDR3 reads TGTGCCAGCAGTCTAAGACGCAGGGGCGAAGGCTACACCTTC. It specifies CASSLRRRGEGYTF.

In its sample, this clone was seen a few times. This chain links TRBV20-1 with TRBJ1-5; a weak D match, TRBD1 (6 bases). CDR1 and CDR2 from the germline V gene are DFQATT and SNEGSKA (reference sequence). V was clipped by 3 bases and J by 6 bases, with 12 bases between them. The CDR3 spans 13 residues. The CDR3 spells CSASGGPVQPQHF. The CDR3, as DNA: TGCAGTGCTAGTGGGGGGCCCGTTCAGCCCCAGCATTTT.

The V call is TRBV28, the J call TRBJ1-5; TRBD1 aligns across 10 bases. The CDR3 extends over 16 amino acids. With V trimmed by 7 bases and J by 2 bases, 8 bases remained unmatched. Looked up from germline, CDR1 is MDHEN and CDR2 is SYDVKM. In nucleotides, the CDR3 is TGTGCCAGCACCATCACCGGGACAGGGGGCAATCAGCCCCAGCATTTT. It translates to CASTITGTGGNQPQHF.

This chain connects TRBV7-9 to TRBJ2-7, with D possibly TRBD2 on 5 matching bases. Looked up from germline, CDR1 is SEHNR and CDR2 is FQNEAQ (reference sequence). This CDR3 spans 13 amino acids. V gave up 5 bases and J gave up 0 bases, with 8 bases separating them. CDR3 in amino acids: CASSLGDSYEQYF. The CDR3 DNA follows: TGTGCCAGCAGCCTCGGGGACTCCTACGAGCAGTACTTC. Using reference TRBV7-9 and TRBJ2-7 for the parts outside the CDR3, the full variable domain is DTGVSQNPRHKITKRGQNVTFRCDPISEHNRLYWYRQTLGQGPEFLTYFQNEAQLEKSRLLSDRFSAERPKGSFSTLEIQRTEQGDSAMYLCASSLGDSYEQYFGPGTRLTVT.

V usage is TRBV30 and J usage is TRBJ2-6; 10 bases are shared with TRBD1. The V gene end was trimmed by 1 base and the J gene end by 1 base; junction bases not matched to a gene: 4. There are 17 residues in the CDR3. Germline V gene sequence: CDR1 GTSNPN, CDR2 SVGIG (reference sequence). The CDR3 DNA sequence: TGTGCCTGGAGTGCCCGGGACAGGGGTTCTGGGGCCAACGTCCTGACTTTC. Translation gives CAWSARDRGSGANVLTF.

The J gene is TRBJ1-2, the V gene TRBV5-5; 7 bases align to TRBD1. With 2 bases clipped from V and 8 bases from J, the junction kept 3 bases outside the gene matches. CDR1 and CDR2 from the germline V gene are SGHKS and YYEKEE (reference sequence). The CDR3 runs to 12 residues. CDR3 amino acids: CASSFTGEGYTF. The DNA for the CDR3 is TGTGCCAGCAGCTTTACAGGGGAAGGCTACACCTTC.

V gene TRBV6-2 or TRBV6-3 combines with J gene TRBJ2-4; TRBD1 is a possible D gene (6 bases). The ends were cut back, 5 bases at V and 1 base at J, with 12 bases in the middle. There are 15 residues in the CDR3. CDR1 and CDR2 (germline): MNHEY, SVGEGT. The CDR3: CASSPRGGAKNIQYF. The CDR3 nucleotides are TGTGCCAGCAGTCCCCGAGGGGGTGCCAAAAACATTCAGTACTTC.

This clone came up a few times. This chain joins TRBV29-1 and TRBJ1-4, with D perhaps matching TRBD1 (6 bases). V lost 0 bases and J 8 bases, leaving 13 bases between the germline ends. Looked up from germline, CDR1 is SQVTM and CDR2 is ANQGSEA. This CDR3 is 14 amino acids long. The CDR3 region is CSVEEGAGGEKLFF. As DNA, the CDR3 is TGCAGCGTTGAAGAGGGGGCAGGAGGAGAAAAACTGTTTTTT.

The chain has TRBV11-2 and TRBJ1-1, with 8 bases fitting TRBD1. V shed 5 bases and J 7 bases; nucleotides not matched to a gene: 9. Germline values: CDR1 SGHAT, CDR2 FQNNGV. The CDR3 is 14 amino acids. The CDR3 here is CASSPTRGQGEAFF. CDR3 in DNA: TGTGCCAGCAGCCCAACCAGGGGGCAAGGTGAAGCTTTCTTT.

This chain links TRBV5-1 with TRBJ2-7; 9 nucleotides agree with TRBD1. The CDR3 length is 16 residues. The J segment lost 0 bases and the V segment lost 2 bases, leaving 6 bases of the junction unmatched. Germline CDR1 is SGHRS and CDR2 is YFSETQ. CDR3 in amino acids: CASSFGQGTGSYEQYF. The CDR3 bases are TGCGCCAGCAGCTTCGGACAGGGGACAGGCTCCTACGAGCAGTACTTC.

The chain carries TRBV14 and TRBJ2-1; D unresolved. Trimming cost V 5 bases and J 3 bases, with 2 bases left between them. This CDR3 is 11 amino acids long. Germline assignment: CDR1 SGHDN and CDR2 FVKESK. The DNA for the CDR3 is TGTGCCAGCAGCTACTACAATGAGCAGTTCTTC. Protein sequence: CASSYYNEQFF.

In this sample, this clone turned up a few times. The chain recombines TRBV10-1 with TRBJ1-1; 11 bases fit TRBD1. Germline-derived CDR1 and CDR2 are WNHNN and SYGVQD (reference sequence). This CDR3 region has 18 residues. The J segment lost 1 base and the V segment lost 2 bases, leaving 9 bases of the junction unmatched. The CDR3 DNA reads TGCGCCAGCAGTGAGCTATTAGGGACAGGGGGTTGGAACACTGAAGCTTTCTTT. Its translation is CASSELLGTGGWNTEAFF.

The CDR3 spells CASRDRATSTPGGYTF. In DNA, the CDR3 is TGTGCCAGTAGAGACAGGGCTACTTCCACCCCCGGGGGCTACACCTTC. The chain recombines TRBV19 with TRBJ1-2; 7 bases align to TRBD1. CDR1 is LNHDA and CDR2 is SQIVND in the germline V gene (reference sequence). The V segment lost 6 bases and the J segment 8 bases; nucleotides outside the gene matches: 18. This CDR3 region has 16 residues. The full variable domain, rest sourced from reference TRBV19 and TRBJ1-2, is DGGITQSPKYLFRKEGQNVTLSCEQNLNHDAMYWYRQDPGQGLRLIYYSQIVNDFQKGDIAEGYSVSREKKESFPLTVTSAQKNPTAFYLCASRDRATSTPGGYTFGSGTRLTVV.

The rearrangement links TRBV5-4 to TRBJ2-1, with 16 bases that match TRBD2. The CDR3 loop spans 18 amino acids. Germline assignment: CDR1 SGHNT and CDR2 YYREEE (reference sequence). V lost 4 bases and J lost 9; bases outside the gene matches: 13. CDR3 protein: CASSPRGLAGGPGSEQFF. The CDR3 nucleotides read TGTGCCAGCAGCCCACGGGGACTAGCGGGAGGGCCGGGGAGTGAGCAGTTCTTC.